A selection of T cell receptor beta chains follows, all from one sample in a study of identical twins. TCRdb redid the calling of the 5' RACE reads with MiXCR, one entry per CDR3 protein. The sample contains some 250,000 distinct CDR3 sequences, 5.5% to 7.5% of which appear only once. The sample also formed part of further work on T cells expressing NK-cell markers.

Sample: CD8+ T cells sorted from blood. These receptors were collected from a woman younger than 35 in good health. The CDR3 runs from the conserved cysteine through the conserved F or W. A D gene is named only where the DNA matches it firmly. Clone size, where shown, is once, few, many, or a class for clones that have expanded.

j_call clone_size d_call v_call cdr3_aa cdr3_nt
TRBJ2-5 few - TRBV4-1 CASSQEKAETQYF TGCGCCAGCAGCCAAGAGAAGGCGGAGACCCAGTACTTC
TRBJ2-1 few - TRBV20-1 CSGTYNEQFF TGCAGTGGGACCTACAATGAGCAGTTCTTC
TRBJ2-1 few TRBD2 TRBV11-2 CASSLGRGGNEQFF TGTGCCAGCAGCTTAGGTCGGGGGGGCAATGAGCAGTTCTTC
TRBJ2-7 many TRBD1 TRBV5-1 CASYDRGGPNLEQYF TGCGCCAGCTACGACAGGGGAGGACCAAACCTGGAGCAGTACTTC
TRBJ2-1 - TRBD2 TRBV4-1 CASSPGGASVSSYNEQFF TGCGCCAGCAGCCCCGGGGGGGCGAGCGTGAGCTCCTACAATGAGCAGTTCTTC
TRBJ1-1 - - TRBV9 CASGPQGKAFF TGTGCCAGCGGACCACAGGGTAAAGCTTTCTTT
TRBJ2-1 few - TRBV9 CASSPVGSYNEQFF TGTGCCAGCAGCCCAGTCGGCTCCTACAATGAGCAGTTCTTC
TRBJ2-3 - TRBD2 TRBV11-2 CASSGGEYSGPRDTQYF TGTGCCAGCAGTGGGGGGGAATATAGCGGACCGAGAGATACGCAGTATTTT
TRBJ2-1 few - TRBV7-2 CASSWGESGWNEQFF TGTGCCAGCAGTTGGGGGGAGTCGGGGTGGAATGAGCAGTTCTTC
TRBJ2-5 few - TRBV12-3/TRBV12-4 CASSLVVGLGVETQYF TGTGCCAGCAGTTTAGTGGTGGGACTCGGGGTGGAGACCCAGTACTTC
TRBJ2-1 many - TRBV27 CASSLGGRSYNEQFF TGTGCCAGCAGCCTGGGGGGCCGCTCCTACAATGAGCAGTTCTTC
TRBJ2-7 many - TRBV5-1 CASSLGNRAYEQYF TGCGCCAGCAGCTTGGGCAACCGTGCCTACGAGCAGTACTTC
TRBJ2-7 many - TRBV29-1 CSVEGADGSSYEQYF TGCAGCGTTGAAGGGGCGGACGGTAGCTCCTACGAGCAGTACTTC
TRBJ1-4 many - TRBV12-3/TRBV12-4 CASAGTNEKLFF TGTGCCAGCGCAGGGACTAATGAAAAACTGTTTTTT
TRBJ1-2 - - TRBV5-1 CASSLGPFNYGYTF TGCGCCAGCAGCCTGGGACCATTTAACTATGGCTACACCTTC
TRBJ2-1 medium-sized - TRBV24-1 CATSASNNEQFF TGTGCCACCAGCGCCTCTAACAATGAGCAGTTCTTC
TRBJ2-1 many TRBD2 TRBV29-1 CSVTPLAGGDEQFF TGCAGCGTTACCCCTCTAGCGGGAGGTGATGAGCAGTTCTTC
TRBJ2-7 few TRBD1 TRBV18 CASSPGDSNYEQYF TGTGCCAGCTCACCGGGGGACAGCAACTACGAGCAGTACTTC
TRBJ2-1 many - TRBV5-1 CASTKRGNEQFF TGCGCCAGCACGAAGAGAGGGAATGAGCAGTTCTTC
TRBJ2-3 - - TRBV15 CATSRGARRPGSDTQYF TGTGCCACCAGCAGAGGGGCTCGGAGGCCTGGGTCAGATACGCAGTATTTT
TRBJ2-7 - - TRBV6-2/TRBV6-3 CASSYQPTGTTYEQYF TGTGCCAGCAGTTACCAACCGACTGGGACGACCTACGAGCAGTACTTC
TRBJ2-4 many - TRBV5-1 CASSLDIGDIQYF TGCGCCAGCAGCTTGGACATTGGAGACATTCAGTACTTC
TRBJ2-7 few - TRBV12-3/TRBV12-4 CASSPTRAGSEQYF TGTGCCAGCAGCCCCACCAGGGCAGGGAGCGAGCAGTACTTC
TRBJ2-1 many - TRBV6-1 CASRKAAPDNEQFF TGTGCCAGTCGGAAGGCGGCTCCAGACAATGAGCAGTTCTTC
TRBJ1-2 few - TRBV27 CASSPVKGDGYTF TGTGCCAGCTCTCCTGTAAAGGGGGACGGCTACACCTTC
TRBJ2-3 - TRBD2 TRBV5-5 CASSLGLGLGSTDTQYF TGTGCCAGCAGCTTGGGATTGGGACTAGGTAGCACAGATACGCAGTATTTT
TRBJ1-2 - - TRBV9 CASSGTTPSNLNYGYTF TGTGCCAGCAGCGGGACGACACCGTCAAACTTGAACTATGGCTACACCTTC
TRBJ2-7 many - TRBV2 CATFNGEQYF TGTGCCACTTTCAACGGGGAGCAGTACTTC
TRBJ2-7 - - TRBV7-8 CASSLGETGLTYEQYF TGTGCCAGCAGCTTAGGGGAGACAGGCTTAACCTACGAGCAGTACTTC
TRBJ2-2 - - TRBV7-6 CASSLSELLNTGELFF TGTGCCAGCAGCTTATCGGAACTTCTAAACACCGGGGAGCTGTTTTTT
TRBJ1-2 few - TRBV2 CASMGGHHGYTF TGTGCCAGCATGGGGGGTCACCATGGCTACACCTTC
TRBJ1-4 - - TRBV4-3 CASRGAGFEKLFF TGCGCCAGCAGGGGTGCAGGGTTCGAAAAACTGTTTTTT
TRBJ2-1 - TRBD2 TRBV25-1 CASSVSSGGAWQFF TGTGCCAGCAGTGTCTCTAGCGGGGGGGCTTGGCAGTTCTTC
TRBJ2-6 - TRBD2 TRBV7-8 CASSITSGGLPLDVLTF TGTGCCAGCAGCATCACTAGCGGGGGCCTCCCCTTGGACGTCCTGACTTTC
TRBJ1-1 few - TRBV2 CASSSGRITEAFF TGTGCCAGCAGCTCAGGGCGTATCACTGAAGCTTTCTTT
TRBJ2-7 - TRBD2 TRBV10-3 CAIRRAGGPDEQYF TGTGCCATCAGAAGAGCGGGAGGGCCGGACGAGCAGTACTTC
TRBJ1-1 many TRBD1 TRBV4-1 CASSQQGAGTEAFF TGCGCCAGCAGCCAACAGGGGGCTGGCACTGAAGCTTTCTTT
TRBJ1-1 - - TRBV13 CASSSRGNTEAFF TGTGCCAGCAGCTCTAGAGGGAACACTGAAGCTTTCTTT
TRBJ2-2 many TRBD2 TRBV7-2 CASSPPRGYGTGELFF TGTGCCAGCAGCCCCCCGCGGGGGTATGGCACCGGGGAGCTGTTTTTT
TRBJ1-1 - - TRBV11-3 CASTGSTDARRTEAFF TGTGCCAGCACCGGGTCGACGGACGCCAGGCGGACTGAAGCTTTCTTT
TRBJ1-4 - - TRBV6-1 CASSQDGGNLKLFF TGTGCCAGCAGCCAGGACGGGGGGAATTTGAAACTGTTTTTT
TRBJ1-6 - - TRBV20-1 CSAATEYNSPLHF TGCAGTGCCGCGACAGAATATAATTCACCCCTCCACTTT
TRBJ2-7 - TRBD1 TRBV14 CASSHPGQGGSYEQYF TGTGCCAGCAGCCACCCGGGACAGGGAGGGTCCTACGAGCAGTACTTC
TRBJ2-7 - TRBD1 TRBV9 CASSVVGQGEQYF TGTGCCAGCAGCGTAGTTGGACAGGGCGAGCAGTACTTC
TRBJ1-2 - TRBD1 TRBV19 CASSISRTGVYGYTF TGTGCCAGTAGTATATCGCGGACAGGGGTCTATGGCTACACCTTC
TRBJ2-5 - - TRBV12-3/TRBV12-4 CASSHDSTQETQYF TGTGCCAGCAGCCACGACAGCACCCAAGAGACCCAGTACTTC
TRBJ2-7 - - TRBV27 CASSLRRGRMGTPGDYEQYF TGTGCCAGCAGTTTACGCAGGGGGAGGATGGGTACTCCGGGGGACTACGAGCAGTACTTC
TRBJ1-4 - TRBD1 TRBV29-1 CSVRQGGNEKLFF TGCAGCGTCCGACAGGGAGGTAATGAAAAACTGTTTTTT
TRBJ2-7 - TRBD1 TRBV3-1 CASSTSGTGANYEQYF TGTGCCAGCAGCACTTCCGGGACAGGAGCCAACTACGAGCAGTACTTC
TRBJ2-7 - TRBD2 TRBV6-2/TRBV6-3 CASSYGLAGSEQYF TGTGCCAGCAGCTACGGACTAGCGGGATCCGAGCAGTACTTC
TRBJ2-2 - - TRBV4-3 CASRPGLVNTGELFF TGCGCCAGCAGACCGGGACTGGTGAACACCGGGGAGCTGTTTTTT
TRBJ1-1 - - TRBV12-3/TRBV12-4 CASSAGGVFTEAFF TGTGCCAGCAGCGCCGGGGGGGTTTTTACTGAAGCTTTCTTT
TRBJ2-7 many - TRBV9 CASSPAGESYEQYF TGTGCCAGCAGCCCAGCGGGTGAATCCTACGAGCAGTACTTC
TRBJ2-1 many - TRBV6-4 CASSDGTYNEQFF TGTGCCAGCAGTGACGGCACCTACAATGAGCAGTTCTTC